These 11 T cell receptor beta chains were sequenced from one sample in a study of blood T cells in healthy people across ages. Through a sample-barcoded 5' primer and a J-beta primer mix, a second PCR was run for roughly 7 to 11 cycles. TCRdb independently ran MiXCR on the 5' RACE reads; one entry per CDR3 protein. The table has around 990,000 distinct CDR3 sequences, 20% to 25% seen once. The same sample was also studied in work on T cells of mothers and their children.

The sample taken for sequencing was blood. The receptors shown here come from a girl aged 2 to 9 in good health.

V and J are TRBV25-1 and TRBJ2-2; TRBD2 is a possible D gene (5 bases). Trimming shortened V by 9 bases and J by 7 bases, and 6 bases separated the two germline ends. The CDR3 covers 10 residues. Looked up from germline, CDR1 is MGHDK and CDR2 is SYGVNS. The CDR3 DNA reads TGTGCCAGTGCGGGCGGGGAGCTGTTTTTT. It specifies CASAGGELFF.

The chain combines TRBV5-1 with TRBJ2-7; no clear D gene. CDR3 length: 11 residues. V was shortened by 4 bases and J by 13 bases, with 15 bases between the two germline ends. The germline CDR1 and CDR2 sequences are SGHRS and YFSETQ. CDR3 residues: CASSPPGVAYF. DNA of the CDR3: TGCGCCAGCAGCCCCCCCGGTGTAGCATACTTC.

The CDR3 region is CATSRDHNEQFF. The CDR3 bases are TGTGCCACCAGCAGAGATCACAATGAGCAGTTCTTC. The V and J genes are TRBV15 and TRBJ2-1; no clear D gene. The germline gives CDR1 LNHNV, CDR2 YYDKDF (reference sequence). V was shortened by 0 bases and J by 5 bases, with 2 bases between the two germline ends. This CDR3 comprises 12 residues.

This clonotype occurred a few times. The V gene is TRBV28, the J gene TRBJ1-5; D remains ambiguous. The V gene's germline CDR1 is MDHEN and CDR2 SYDVKM. Trimming shortened V by 5 bases and J by 4 bases, and 9 bases separated the two germline ends. The CDR3 is 13 amino acids. The CDR3 sequence: CASSPPPNQPQHF. The DNA of the CDR3 is TGTGCCAGCAGTCCTCCCCCTAATCAGCCCCAGCATTTT.

This chain joins TRBV29-1 and TRBJ2-5; 8 positions match TRBD2. The CDR3 is 17 residues long. CDR1 SQVTM and CDR2 ANQGSEA come from the germline V gene. Trimming at V came to 0 bases and at J to 5 bases, leaving 14 bases not matched to a gene. The CDR3 loop is CSVEERGGGTVDETQYF. The CDR3 bases are TGCAGCGTTGAAGAAAGGGGCGGGGGGACCGTGGACGAGACCCAGTACTTC.

The genes are TRBV28 and TRBJ1-3; tentatively, D is TRBD1 (6 bases). The CDR3 covers 16 residues. Germline V gene sequence: CDR1 MDHEN, CDR2 SYDVKM. Trimming removed 2 bases from V and 7 bases from J, with 18 bases in between. The CDR3 DNA is TGTGCCAGCAGTTTAACCTCCGCAGGGGTATTGAACACCATATATTTT. This sequence encodes CASSLTSAGVLNTIYF.

The chain joins TRBV7-9 to TRBJ2-7, with D tentatively TRBD1 (7 bases). The CDR3 contains 11 residues. The V gene lost 4 bases and the J gene lost 12 bases, with 13 bases spanning the gap. Looked up from germline, CDR1 is SEHNR and CDR2 is FQNEAQ (reference sequence). The CDR3 loop is CASSSGGTAYF. DNA for the CDR3: TGTGCCAGCAGCTCAGGAGGGACAGCGTACTTC.

In this sample, this clonotype turned up once. This chain uses TRBV29-1 with TRBJ2-4; possible D gene TRBD1, 6 bases. CDR1 SQVTM and CDR2 ANQGSEA come from the germline V gene. Between the trimmed V and J ends, which lost 4 bases and 3 bases, there was a span of 13 bases. The CDR3 totals 14 residues. The CDR3 DNA sequence: TGCAGCGTTGGTGGGCAGGGGAGCAAAAACATTCAGTACTTC. It specifies CSVGGQGSKNIQYF.

This clonotype showed up just a few times. CDR3 coding DNA: TGTGCCAGCACACTGTCTCCGGGGATACGGGAGACCCAGTACTTC. This translates into CASTLSPGIRETQYF. The V gene is TRBV7-2, the J gene TRBJ2-1; D might be TRBD2 (5 bases). The end of the DNA fits TRBJ2-5 better, so the J call may be wrong. Germline V CDR1 and CDR2: SGHTA, FQGNSA. The CDR3 loop spans 15 amino acids.

The chain is built from TRBV3-1 and TRBJ2-5; D perhaps matches TRBD2 (6 bases). Germline CDR1 reads LGHDT; CDR2 reads YNNKEL (reference sequence). CDR3 length equals 11 residues. V lost 8 bases to trimming and J lost 12 bases, with 16 bases between them. The CDR3 DNA sequence: TGTGCCAGCTCCAAAGGGACTTTGAAGTACTTC. Protein sequence: CASSKGTLKYF.

The chain has TRBV9 and TRBJ2-2; 10 nucleotides agree with TRBD1. The CDR3 length is 15 residues. Germline-derived CDR1 and CDR2 are SGDLS and YYNGEE. V was pared by 3 bases and J by 6 bases, with 5 bases of the junction left unmatched. In DNA form, the CDR3 reads TGTGCCAGCAGCGCGACAGGGGGCGCGCCCGGGGAGCTGTTTTTT. Translation: CASSATGGAPGELFF.